These 4 T cell receptor beta chains were sequenced from one sample in a study of T cell repertoires in cytomegalovirus infection. Each CDR3 protein gets one entry after TCRdb re-called the reads with MiXCR. The sample lists around 140,000 distinct CDR3 sequences, about 31% occurring once. Their antigen targets remain unknown. The sequencing here drew on CD8+ T cells from cultured PBMCs, taken from culture after CMV antigen stimulation. These receptors all stem from a human donor in good health (CMV status not recorded). Some clones in this sample may be carry-over from other donors' samples.

V is TRBV4-1 and J is TRBJ2-7, with D possibly matching TRBD1 (6 bases). This CDR3 contains 16 residues. V was pared by 4 bases and J by 5 bases, with 21 bases between. Germline CDR1 and CDR2: MGHRA and YSYEKL. CDR3 protein: CASSPTIMTGYDEQYF. The CDR3 DNA is TGCGCCAGCAGCCCTACTATTATGACAGGTTATGACGAGCAGTACTTC.

This rearrangement joins TRBV24-1 to TRBJ2-3; D is ambiguous. This CDR3 is 15 amino acids long. V was pared by 1 base and J by 2 bases, with 9 bases between. Germline CDR1 KGHDR, CDR2 SFDVKD. CDR3 DNA sequence: TGTGCCACCAGTGATTTAACAGACCACACAGATACGCAGTATTTT. This gives the protein CATSDLTDHTDTQYF.

This clonotype was found a few times. V usage is TRBV6-6 and J usage is TRBJ1-1; D might be TRBD1 (6 bases). Germline V gene lookup returns CDR1 MNHNY and CDR2 SVGAGI (reference sequence). CDR3 length: 18 residues. Between the trimmed V and J ends, which lost 6 bases and 0 bases, there was a span of 23 bases. The CDR3 here is CASRERGQRTVMNTEAFF. The CDR3 nucleotides read TGTGCCAGCAGAGAGAGGGGACAACGGACAGTTATGAACACTGAAGCTTTCTTT.

The sample holds a few counts of this clonotype. The chain couples TRBV2 to TRBJ2-1; 9 bases match TRBD2. CDR1 is SNHLY, CDR2 FYNNEI, per germline. Germline trimming cut 7 bases from V and 10 bases from J; bases unmatched to any gene: 5. This CDR3 is built from 12 residues. CDR3 nucleotide sequence: TGTGCCAGCATTGGCGGGGGGGGAGAGCAGTTCTTC. It encodes CASIGGGGEQFF.